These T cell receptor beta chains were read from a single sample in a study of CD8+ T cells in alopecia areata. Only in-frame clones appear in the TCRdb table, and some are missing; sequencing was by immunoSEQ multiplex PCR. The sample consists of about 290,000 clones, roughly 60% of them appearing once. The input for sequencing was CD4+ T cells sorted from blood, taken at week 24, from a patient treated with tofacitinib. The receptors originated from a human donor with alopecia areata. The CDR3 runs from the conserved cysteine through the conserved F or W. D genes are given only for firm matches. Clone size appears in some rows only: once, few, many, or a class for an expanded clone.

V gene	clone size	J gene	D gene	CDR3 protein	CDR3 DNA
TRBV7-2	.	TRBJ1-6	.	CASSSIDGRINSPLHF	TGTGCCAGCAGCAGTATCGATGGACGGATAAATTCACCCCTCCACTTT
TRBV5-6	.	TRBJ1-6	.	CASSPQVVKSPLHF	TGTGCCAGCAGCCCTCAAGTGGTAAAGTCACCCCTCCACTTT
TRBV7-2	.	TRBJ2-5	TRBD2	CASSPGREETQYF	TGTGCCAGCAGCCCTGGGAGGGAAGAGACCCAGTACTTC
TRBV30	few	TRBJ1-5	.	CAWRRRGDQPQHF	TGTGCCTGGAGGCGCAGGGGAGATCAGCCCCAGCATTTT
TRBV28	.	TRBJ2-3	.	CASRSQPDTQYF	TGTGCCAGCAGGTCACAGCCAGATACGCAGTATTTT
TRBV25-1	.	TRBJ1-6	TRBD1	CASRETGLLSSPLHF	TGTGCCAGCAGAGAGACAGGGCTCCTCTCTTCACCCCTCCACTTT
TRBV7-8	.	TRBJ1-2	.	CASSLAKDRNYGYTF	TGTGCCAGCAGCTTAGCGAAGGATCGAAACTATGGCTACACCTTC
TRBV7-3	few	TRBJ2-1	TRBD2	CASSPAGGLPGEQFF	TGTGCCAGCAGCCCAGCGGGGGGGCTTCCTGGCGAGCAGTTCTTC
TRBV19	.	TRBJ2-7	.	CASTPTALSHEQYF	TGTGCCAGTACCCCGACAGCTCTTTCCCACGAGCAGTACTTC
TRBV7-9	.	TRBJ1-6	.	CASSTGGGGSPLHF	TGTGCCAGCAGCACCGGAGGCGGAGGTTCACCCCTCCACTTT
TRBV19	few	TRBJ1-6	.	CASRPLEGPGSPLHF	TGTGCCAGTAGGCCCCTCGAAGGTCCAGGCTCACCCCTCCACTTT
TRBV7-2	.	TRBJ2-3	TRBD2	CASSPGGTDTQYF	TGTGCCAGCAGCCCGGGGGGGACAGATACGCAGTATTTT
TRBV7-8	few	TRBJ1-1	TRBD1	CASSRDREAEAFF	TGTGCCAGCAGTAGGGACAGGGAAGCTGAAGCTTTCTTT
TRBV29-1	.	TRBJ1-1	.	CSVAGVNTEAFF	TGCAGCGTGGCCGGAGTGAACACTGAAGCTTTCTTT
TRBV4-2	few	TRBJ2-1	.	CASSQVMGSSYNEQFF	TGTGCCAGCAGCCAAGTAATGGGGAGCTCCTACAATGAGCAGTTCTTC
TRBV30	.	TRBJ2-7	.	CAWSASRQGGGYF	TGTGCCTGGAGTGCTTCCAGGCAGGGGGGTGGCTACTTC
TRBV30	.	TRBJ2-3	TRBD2	CAWSVTSGGVTTDTQYF	TGTGCCTGGAGTGTGACTAGCGGGGGGGTGACCACAGATACGCAGTATTTT
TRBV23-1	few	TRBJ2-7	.	CASSQSRPASPYEQYF	TGCGCCAGCAGTCAATCCCGGCCAGCCAGTCCCTACGAGCAGTACTTC
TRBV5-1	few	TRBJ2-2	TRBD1	CASSITGDTAGELFF	TGCGCCAGCAGCATTACAGGGGATACGGCCGGGGAGCTGTTTTTT
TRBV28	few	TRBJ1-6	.	CASSLGGTNNSPLHF	TGTGCCAGCAGTTTAGGAGGGACGAATAATTCACCCCTCCACTTT
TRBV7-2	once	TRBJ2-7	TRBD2	CASSPQSSGTSGGAFEQYF	TGTGCCAGCAGCCCTCAATCATCCGGGACTAGCGGGGGGGCGTTTGAGCAGTACTTC
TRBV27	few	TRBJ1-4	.	CASRRGEKLFF	TGTGCCAGCCGCCGTGGGGAAAAACTGTTTTTT
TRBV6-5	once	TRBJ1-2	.	CASSRAGGANYGYTF	TGTGCCAGCAGTCGGGCCGGAGGCGCTAACTATGGCTACACCTTC
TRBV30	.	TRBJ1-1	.	CAWRQNTEAFF	TGTGCCTGGAGGCAGAACACTGAAGCTTTCTTT
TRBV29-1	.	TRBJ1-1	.	CSVEWRYMNTEAFF	TGCAGCGTTGAATGGCGGTATATGAACACTGAAGCTTTCTTT
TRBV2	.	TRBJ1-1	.	CASSSRTPFYTEAFF	TGTGCCAGCAGTAGTCGGACACCCTTTTATACTGAAGCTTTCTTT
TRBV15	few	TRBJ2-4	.	CATSDFRGWGAKNIQYF	TGTGCCACCAGCGACTTCCGCGGGTGGGGAGCCAAAAACATTCAGTACTTC
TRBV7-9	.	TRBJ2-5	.	CATISAETQYF	TGTGCCACCATCAGCGCAGAGACCCAGTACTTC
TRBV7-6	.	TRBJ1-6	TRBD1	CASSGRQGNSPLHF	TGTGCCAGCAGCGGCCGACAGGGGAATTCACCCCTCCACTTT
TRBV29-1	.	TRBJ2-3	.	CSVLGGVSTDTQYF	TGCAGCGTCCTAGGCGGGGTGAGCACAGATACGCAGTATTTT
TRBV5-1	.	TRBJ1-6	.	CASSAGGPPLHF	TGCGCCAGCAGCGCCGGAGGGCCACCCCTCCACTTT
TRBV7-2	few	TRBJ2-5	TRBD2	CASRRLARKTQYF	TGTGCCAGCAGAAGACTAGCTCGGAAGACCCAGTACTTC
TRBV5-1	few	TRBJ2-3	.	CASSLSQSTDTQYF	TGCGCCAGCAGCTTATCCCAAAGCACAGATACGCAGTATTTT
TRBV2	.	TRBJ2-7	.	CASGQDSYEQYF	TGTGCCAGCGGCCAGGACTCCTACGAGCAGTACTTC
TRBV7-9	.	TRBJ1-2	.	CASSNTGKGYTF	TGTGCCAGCAGCAACACAGGGAAAGGCTACACCTTC
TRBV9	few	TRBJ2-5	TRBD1	CASNRDRAQETQYF	TGTGCCAGCAACCGGGACAGGGCTCAAGAGACCCAGTACTTC
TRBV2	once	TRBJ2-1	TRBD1	CASSETGGYNEQFF	TGTGCCAGCAGTGAGACAGGGGGCTACAATGAGCAGTTCTTC
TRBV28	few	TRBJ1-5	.	CASSPLRSGSNQPQHF	TGTGCCAGCAGCCCACTTAGGTCAGGGAGCAATCAGCCCCAGCATTTT
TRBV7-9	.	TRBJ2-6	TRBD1	CASSSGQPLILSGANVLTF	TGTGCCAGCAGCTCGGGACAGCCCCTGATACTATCTGGGGCCAACGTCCTGACTTTC
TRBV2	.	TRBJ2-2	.	CAWGNTGELFF	TGTGCTTGGGGGAACACCGGGGAGCTGTTTTTT
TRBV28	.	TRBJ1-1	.	CASTVNTEAFF	TGTGCCAGCACAGTGAACACTGAAGCTTTCTTT
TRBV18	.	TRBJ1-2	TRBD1	CASSTTGADGYTF	TGTGCCAGCTCAACGACAGGGGCGGATGGCTACACCTTC
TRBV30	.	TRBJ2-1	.	CAWSEGKGEQFF	TGTGCCTGGTCGGAGGGGAAGGGTGAGCAGTTCTTC
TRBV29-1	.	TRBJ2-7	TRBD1	CSVDTPGQKLDF	TGCAGCGTTGATACACCGGGACAGAAGTTGGACTTC
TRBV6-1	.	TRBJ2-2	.	CASCRDDTGELFF	TGTGCCAGCTGCAGGGATGACACCGGGGAGCTGTTTTTT
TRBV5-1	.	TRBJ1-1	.	CASSLGSGNTEAFF	TGCGCCAGCAGCTTGGGGTCGGGGAACACTGAAGCTTTCTTT